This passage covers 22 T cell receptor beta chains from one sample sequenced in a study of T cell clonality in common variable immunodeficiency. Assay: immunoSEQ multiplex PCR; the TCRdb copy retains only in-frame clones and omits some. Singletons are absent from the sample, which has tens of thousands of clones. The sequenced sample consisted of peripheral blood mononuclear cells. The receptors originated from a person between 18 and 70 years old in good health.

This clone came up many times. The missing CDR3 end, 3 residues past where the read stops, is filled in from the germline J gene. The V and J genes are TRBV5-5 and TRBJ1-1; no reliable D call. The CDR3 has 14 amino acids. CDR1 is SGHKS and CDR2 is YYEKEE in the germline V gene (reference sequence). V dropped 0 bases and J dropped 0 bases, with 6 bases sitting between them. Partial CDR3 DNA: TGTGCCAGCAGCTTGGGACACCTGAACACTGAA. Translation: CASSLGHLNTE. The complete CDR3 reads CASSLGHLNTEAFF.

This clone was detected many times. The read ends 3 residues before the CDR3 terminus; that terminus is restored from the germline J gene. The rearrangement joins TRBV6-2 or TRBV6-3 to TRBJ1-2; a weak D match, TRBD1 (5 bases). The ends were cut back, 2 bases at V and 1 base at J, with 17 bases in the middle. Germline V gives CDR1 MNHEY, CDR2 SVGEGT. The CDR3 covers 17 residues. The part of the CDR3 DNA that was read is TGTGCCAGCAGTTACCCCCTCCAGGGAGCCATTAACTATGGC. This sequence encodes CASSYPLQGAINYG. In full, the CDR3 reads CASSYPLQGAINYGYTF.

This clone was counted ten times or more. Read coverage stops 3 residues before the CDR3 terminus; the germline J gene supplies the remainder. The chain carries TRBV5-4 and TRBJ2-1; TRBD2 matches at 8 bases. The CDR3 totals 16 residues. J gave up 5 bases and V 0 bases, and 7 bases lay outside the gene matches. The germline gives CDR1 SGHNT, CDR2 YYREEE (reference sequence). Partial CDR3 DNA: TGTGCCAGCAGCTTGGAGGCGGGGGGACTACACAATGAG. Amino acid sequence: CASSLEAGGLHNE. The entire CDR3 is CASSLEAGGLHNEQFF.

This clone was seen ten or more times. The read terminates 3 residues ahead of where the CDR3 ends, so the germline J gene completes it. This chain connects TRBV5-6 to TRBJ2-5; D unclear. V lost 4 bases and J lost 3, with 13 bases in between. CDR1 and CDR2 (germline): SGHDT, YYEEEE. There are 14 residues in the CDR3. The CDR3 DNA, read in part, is TGTGCCAGCAGCGCCTTGAGTCGGGAAGAGACC. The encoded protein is CASSALSREET. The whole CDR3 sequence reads CASSALSREETQYF.

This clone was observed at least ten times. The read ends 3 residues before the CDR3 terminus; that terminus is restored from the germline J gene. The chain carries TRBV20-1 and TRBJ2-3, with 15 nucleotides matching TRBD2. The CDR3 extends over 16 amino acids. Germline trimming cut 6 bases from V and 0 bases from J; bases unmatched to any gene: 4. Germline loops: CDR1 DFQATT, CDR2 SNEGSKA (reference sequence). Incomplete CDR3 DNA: TGCAGTGCAACGGGACTAGCGGGAGGAAGCACAGATACG. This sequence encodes CSATGLAGGSTDT. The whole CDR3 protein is CSATGLAGGSTDTQYF.

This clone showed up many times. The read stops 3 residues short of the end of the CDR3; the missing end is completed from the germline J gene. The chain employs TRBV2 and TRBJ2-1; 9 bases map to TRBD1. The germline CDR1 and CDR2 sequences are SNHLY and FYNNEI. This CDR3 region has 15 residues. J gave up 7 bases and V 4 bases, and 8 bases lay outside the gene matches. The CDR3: CASSVGTGLGNEQFF. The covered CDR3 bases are TGTGCCAGCAGTGTAGGGACAGGGTTAGGTAATGAG. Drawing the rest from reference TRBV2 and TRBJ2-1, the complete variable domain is EPEVTQTPSHQVTQMGQEVILRCVPISNHLYFYWYRQILGQKVEFLVSFYNNEISEKSEIFDDQFSVERPDGSNFTLKIRSTKLEDSAMYFCASSVGTGLGNEQFFGPGTRLTVL.

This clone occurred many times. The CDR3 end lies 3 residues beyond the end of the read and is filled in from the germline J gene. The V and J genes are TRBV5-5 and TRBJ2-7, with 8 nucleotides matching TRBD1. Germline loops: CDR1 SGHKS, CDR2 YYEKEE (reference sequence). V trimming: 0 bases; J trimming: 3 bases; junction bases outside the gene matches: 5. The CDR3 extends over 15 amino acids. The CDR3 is CASSLDPGGDYEQYF. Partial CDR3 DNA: TGTGCCAGCAGCTTGGATCCAGGGGGCGACTACGAG.

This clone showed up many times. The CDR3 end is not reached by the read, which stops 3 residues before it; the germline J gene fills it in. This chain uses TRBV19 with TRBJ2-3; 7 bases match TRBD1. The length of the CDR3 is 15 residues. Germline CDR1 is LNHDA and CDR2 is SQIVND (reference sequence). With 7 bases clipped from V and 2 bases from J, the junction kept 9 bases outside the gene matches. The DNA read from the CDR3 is TGTGCCAGTATGAGGGGAACAGGGGTCACAGATACG. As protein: CASMRGTGVTDT. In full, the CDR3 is CASMRGTGVTDTQYF. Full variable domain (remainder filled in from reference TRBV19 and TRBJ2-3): DGGITQSPKYLFRKEGQNVTLSCEQNLNHDAMYWYRQDPGQGLRLIYYSQIVNDFQKGDIAEGYSVSREKKESFPLTVTSAQKNPTAFYLCASMRGTGVTDTQYFGPGTRLTVL.

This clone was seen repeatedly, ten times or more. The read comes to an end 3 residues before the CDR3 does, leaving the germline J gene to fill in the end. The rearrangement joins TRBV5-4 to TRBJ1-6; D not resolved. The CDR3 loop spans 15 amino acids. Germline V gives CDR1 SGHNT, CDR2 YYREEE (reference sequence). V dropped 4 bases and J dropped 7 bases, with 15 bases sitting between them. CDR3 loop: CASSQDSTGNSPLHF. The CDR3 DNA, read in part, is TGTGCCAGCAGCCAGGACTCAACGGGGAATTCACCC.

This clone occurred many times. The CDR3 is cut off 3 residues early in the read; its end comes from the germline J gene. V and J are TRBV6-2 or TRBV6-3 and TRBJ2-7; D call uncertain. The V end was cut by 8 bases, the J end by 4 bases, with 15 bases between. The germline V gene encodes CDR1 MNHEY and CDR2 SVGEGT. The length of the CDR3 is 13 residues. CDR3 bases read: TGTGCCAGCTCGTTAGGGCAGCTTTACGAG. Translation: CASSLGQLYE. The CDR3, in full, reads CASSLGQLYEQYF.

The CDR3 is CSARVGGGGGEQYF. The covered CDR3 bases are TGCAGTGCTAGAGTAGGAGGAGGGGGGGGCGAG. The chain joins TRBV20-1 to TRBJ2-7, with a tentative D call TRBD2 (7 bases). The CDR3 goes on 3 residues after the read ends, and that part is filled in from the germline J gene. This CDR3 is 14 amino acids long. Germline lookup yields CDR1 DFQATT and CDR2 SNEGSKA (reference sequence). Trimming took 1 base from V and 6 from J, leaving 16 bases between them.

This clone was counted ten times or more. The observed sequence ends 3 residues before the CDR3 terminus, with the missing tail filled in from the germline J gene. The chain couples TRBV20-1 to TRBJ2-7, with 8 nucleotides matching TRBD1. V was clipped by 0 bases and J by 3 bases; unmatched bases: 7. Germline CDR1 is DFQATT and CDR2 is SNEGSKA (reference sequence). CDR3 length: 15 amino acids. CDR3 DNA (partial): TGCAGTGCTAGAGAAAAGCCGGGACAGGTCTACGAG. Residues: CSAREKPGQVYE. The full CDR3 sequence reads CSAREKPGQVYEQYF.

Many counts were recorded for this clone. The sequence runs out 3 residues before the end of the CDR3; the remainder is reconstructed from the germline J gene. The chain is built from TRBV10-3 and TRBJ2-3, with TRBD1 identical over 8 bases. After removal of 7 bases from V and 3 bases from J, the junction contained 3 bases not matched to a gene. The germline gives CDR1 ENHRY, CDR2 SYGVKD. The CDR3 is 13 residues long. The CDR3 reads CAITGGGTDTQYF. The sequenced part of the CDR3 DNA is TGTGCCATCACAGGGGGCGGTACAGATACG.

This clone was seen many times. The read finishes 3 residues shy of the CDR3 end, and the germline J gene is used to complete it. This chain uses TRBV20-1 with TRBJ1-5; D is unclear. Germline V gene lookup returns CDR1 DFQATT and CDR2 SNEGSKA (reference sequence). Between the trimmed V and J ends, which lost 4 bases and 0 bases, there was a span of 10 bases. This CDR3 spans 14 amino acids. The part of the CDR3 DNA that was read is TGCAGTGCTACCACAGCTTATAGCAATCAGCCC. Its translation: CSATTAYSNQP. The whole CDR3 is CSATTAYSNQPQHF.

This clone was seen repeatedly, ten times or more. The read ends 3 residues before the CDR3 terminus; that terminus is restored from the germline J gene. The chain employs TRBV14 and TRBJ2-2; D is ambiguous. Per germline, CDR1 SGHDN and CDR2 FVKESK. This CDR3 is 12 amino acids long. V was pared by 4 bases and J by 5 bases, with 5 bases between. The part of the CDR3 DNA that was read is TGTGCCAGCAGCCGTCTTACCGGGGAG. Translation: CASSRLTGE. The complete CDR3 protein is CASSRLTGELFF.

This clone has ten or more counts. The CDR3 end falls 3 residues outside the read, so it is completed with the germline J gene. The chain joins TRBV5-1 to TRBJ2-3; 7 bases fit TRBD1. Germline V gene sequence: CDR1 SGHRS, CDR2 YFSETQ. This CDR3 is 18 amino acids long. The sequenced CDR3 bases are TGCGCCAGCAGCTTGCCAGAAACGGAGAGGGGGCTCGTTAGGGCG. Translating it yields CASSLPETERGLVRA. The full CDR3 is CASSLPETERGLVRAQYF.

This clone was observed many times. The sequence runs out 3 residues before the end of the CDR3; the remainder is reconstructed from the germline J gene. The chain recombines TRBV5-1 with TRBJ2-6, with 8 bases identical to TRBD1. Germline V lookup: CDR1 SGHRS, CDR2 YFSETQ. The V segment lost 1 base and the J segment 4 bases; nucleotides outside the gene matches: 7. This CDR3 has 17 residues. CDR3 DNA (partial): TGCGCCAGCAGCTTGTACCAGGGGGCGTACGGGGCCAACGTC. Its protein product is CASSLYQGAYGANV. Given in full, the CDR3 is CASSLYQGAYGANVLTF.

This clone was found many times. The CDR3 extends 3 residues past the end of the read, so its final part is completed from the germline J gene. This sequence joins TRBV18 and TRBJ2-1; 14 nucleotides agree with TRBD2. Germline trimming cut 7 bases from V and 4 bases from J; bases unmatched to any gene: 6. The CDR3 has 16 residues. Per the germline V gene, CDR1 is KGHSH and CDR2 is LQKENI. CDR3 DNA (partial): TGTGCCAGCTTGACCGGGACTAGCGGGAGTTACAATGAG. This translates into CASLTGTSGSYNE. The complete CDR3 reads CASLTGTSGSYNEQFF.

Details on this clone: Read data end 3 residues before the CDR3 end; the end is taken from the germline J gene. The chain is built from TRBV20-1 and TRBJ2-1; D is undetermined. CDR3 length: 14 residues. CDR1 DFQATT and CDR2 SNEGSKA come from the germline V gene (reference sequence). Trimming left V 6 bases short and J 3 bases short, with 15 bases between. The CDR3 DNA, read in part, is TGCAGTGCCAATAGTATTTCTGACTACAATGAG. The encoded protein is CSANSISDYNE. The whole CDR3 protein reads CSANSISDYNEQFF.

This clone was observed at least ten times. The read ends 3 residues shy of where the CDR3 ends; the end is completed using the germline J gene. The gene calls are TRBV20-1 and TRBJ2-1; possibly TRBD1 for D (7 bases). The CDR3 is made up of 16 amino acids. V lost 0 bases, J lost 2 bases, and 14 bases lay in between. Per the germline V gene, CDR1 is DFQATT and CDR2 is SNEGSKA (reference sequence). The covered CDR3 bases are TGCAGTGCTAGAGATGCCGCAGGGGGGACCTACAATGAG. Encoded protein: CSARDAAGGTYNE. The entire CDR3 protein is CSARDAAGGTYNEQFF.

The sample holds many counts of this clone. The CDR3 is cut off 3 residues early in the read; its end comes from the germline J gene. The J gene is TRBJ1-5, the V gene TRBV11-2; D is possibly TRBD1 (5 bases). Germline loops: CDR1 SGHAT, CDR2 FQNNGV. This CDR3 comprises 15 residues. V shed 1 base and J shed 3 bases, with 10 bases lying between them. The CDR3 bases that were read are TGTGCCAGCAGCTTAGTCCAGGGTTCCAATCAGCCC. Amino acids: CASSLVQGSNQP. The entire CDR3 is CASSLVQGSNQPQHF.

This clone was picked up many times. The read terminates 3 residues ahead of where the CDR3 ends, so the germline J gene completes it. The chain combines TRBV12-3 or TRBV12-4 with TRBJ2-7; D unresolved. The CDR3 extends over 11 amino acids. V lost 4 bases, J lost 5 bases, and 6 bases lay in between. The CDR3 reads CASSYLDEQYF. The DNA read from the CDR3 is TGTGCCAGCAGTTACCTAGACGAG.